The TCR beta chain described here comes from a study of CD8 T cells in Susac syndrome. Reverse transcription of about 0.5 to 1 ug RNA used random hexamers. Amplification of TCR beta CDR3 was carried out by immunoSEQ multiplex PCR, which covered 54 Vbeta and 13 Jbeta segments. A single record per CDR3 protein comes from TCRdb applying MiXCR to the immunoSEQ multiplex PCR reads. This table holds about 280,000 distinct CDR3 sequences, roughly 84% found once. The length of the CDR3 is 14 residues. V lost 3 bases and J 0 bases, leaving 9 bases between the germline ends. The germline CDR1 and CDR2 sequences are SQVTM and ANQGSEA.

This sequence originates from a human donor with multiple sclerosis. This sequence joins TRBV29-1 and TRBJ2-1; D is perhaps TRBD1 (5 bases). Input material: CD8+ T cells from PBMCs. CDR3 in amino acids: CSVDDSFSYNEQFF. Here the CDR3 DNA reads TGCAGCGTTGACGACAGCTTCTCCTACAATGAGCAGTTCTTC.